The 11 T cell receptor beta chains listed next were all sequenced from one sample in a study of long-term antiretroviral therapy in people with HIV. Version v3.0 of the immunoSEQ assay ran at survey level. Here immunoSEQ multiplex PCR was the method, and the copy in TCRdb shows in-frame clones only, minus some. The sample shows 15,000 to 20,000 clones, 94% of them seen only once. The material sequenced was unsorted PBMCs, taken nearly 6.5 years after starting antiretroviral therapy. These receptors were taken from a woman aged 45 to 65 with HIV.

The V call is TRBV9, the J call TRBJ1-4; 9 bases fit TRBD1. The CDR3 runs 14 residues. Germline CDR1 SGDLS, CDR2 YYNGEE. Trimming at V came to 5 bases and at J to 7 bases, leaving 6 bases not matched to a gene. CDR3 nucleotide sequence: TGTGCCAGCAGTGCCGGGACAGGGCGTGAAAAACTGTTTTTT. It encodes CASSAGTGREKLFF.

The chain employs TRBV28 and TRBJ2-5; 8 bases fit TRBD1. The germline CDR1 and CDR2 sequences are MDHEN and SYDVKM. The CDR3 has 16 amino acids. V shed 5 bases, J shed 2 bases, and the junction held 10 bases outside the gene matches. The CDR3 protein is CASSPTGTGVQETQYF. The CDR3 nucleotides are TGTGCCAGCAGTCCTACCGGGACAGGCGTTCAAGAGACCCAGTACTTC.

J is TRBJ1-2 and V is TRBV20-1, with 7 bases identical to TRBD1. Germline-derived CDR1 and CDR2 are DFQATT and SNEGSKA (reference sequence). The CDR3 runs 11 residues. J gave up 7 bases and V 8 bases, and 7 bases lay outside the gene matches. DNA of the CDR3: TGCAGTCAAAGAGACAGGGCTGGCTACACCTTC. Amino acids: CSQRDRAGYTF.

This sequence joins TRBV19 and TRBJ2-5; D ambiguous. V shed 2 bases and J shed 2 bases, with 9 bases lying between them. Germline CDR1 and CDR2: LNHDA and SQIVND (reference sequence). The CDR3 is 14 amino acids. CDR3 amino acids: CASSISLVQETQYF. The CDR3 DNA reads TGTGCCAGTAGTATATCCCTGGTACAAGAGACCCAGTACTTC.

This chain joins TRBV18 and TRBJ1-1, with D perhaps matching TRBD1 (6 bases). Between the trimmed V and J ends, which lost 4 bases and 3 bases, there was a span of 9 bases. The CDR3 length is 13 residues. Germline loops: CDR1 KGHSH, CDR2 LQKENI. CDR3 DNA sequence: TGTGCCAGCTCACTCACAGGGTACACTGAAGCTTTCTTT. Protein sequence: CASSLTGYTEAFF.

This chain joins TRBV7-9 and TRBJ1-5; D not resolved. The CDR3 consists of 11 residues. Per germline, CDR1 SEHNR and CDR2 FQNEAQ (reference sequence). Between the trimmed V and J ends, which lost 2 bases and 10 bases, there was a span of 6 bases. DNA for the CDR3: TGTGCCAGCAGCTTAATGGGACCCCAGCATTTT. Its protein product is CASSLMGPQHF.

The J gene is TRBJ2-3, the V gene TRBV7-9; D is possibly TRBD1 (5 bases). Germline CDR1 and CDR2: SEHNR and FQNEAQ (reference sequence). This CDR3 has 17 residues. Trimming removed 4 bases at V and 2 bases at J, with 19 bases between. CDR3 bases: TGTGCCAGCAGCTCGGGCGTTGACAGCCTATTCACAGATACGCAGTATTTT. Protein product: CASSSGVDSLFTDTQYF. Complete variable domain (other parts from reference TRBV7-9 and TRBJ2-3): DTGVSQNPRHKITKRGQNVTFRCDPISEHNRLYWYRQTLGQGPEFLTYFQNEAQLEKSRLLSDRFSAERPKGSFSTLEIQRTEQGDSAMYLCASSSGVDSLFTDTQYFGPGTRLTVL.

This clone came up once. The CDR3, as DNA: TGCGCCAGCAGCTTGGTAGCGGGAGCCGCCGGGGAGCTGTTTTTT. This gives the protein CASSLVAGAAGELFF. The chain employs TRBV5-1 and TRBJ2-2; 9 bases are shared with TRBD2. Trimming cost V 0 bases and J 6 bases; bases outside gene matches: 3. CDR3 length: 15 residues. CDR1 and CDR2 from the germline V gene are SGHRS and YFSETQ.

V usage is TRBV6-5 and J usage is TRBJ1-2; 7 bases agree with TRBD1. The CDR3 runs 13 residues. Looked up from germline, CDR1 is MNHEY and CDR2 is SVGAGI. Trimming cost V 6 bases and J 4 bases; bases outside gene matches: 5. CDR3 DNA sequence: TGTGCCAGCAGCACGACAGGGTCCTATGGCTACACCTTC. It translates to CASSTTGSYGYTF.

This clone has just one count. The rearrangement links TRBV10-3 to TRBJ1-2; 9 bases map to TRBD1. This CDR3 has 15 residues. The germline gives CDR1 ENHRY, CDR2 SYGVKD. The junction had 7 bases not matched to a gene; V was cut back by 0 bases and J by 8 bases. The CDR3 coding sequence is TGTGCCATCAGTGAGTCCCCGGGACAGGGAGGCGGCTACACCTTC. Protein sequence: CAISESPGQGGGYTF.

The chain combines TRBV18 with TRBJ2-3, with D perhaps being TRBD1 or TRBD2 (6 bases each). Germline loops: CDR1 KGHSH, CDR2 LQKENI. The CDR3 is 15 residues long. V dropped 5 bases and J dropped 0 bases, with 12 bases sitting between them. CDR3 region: CASSAQGTSTDTQYF. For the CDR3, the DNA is TGTGCCAGCTCAGCCCAGGGGACTAGCACAGATACGCAGTATTTT.